Listed below are T cell receptor beta chains from one sample, sequenced in a study of cytomegalovirus exposure and HLA in healthy donors. The table came from immunoSEQ multiplex PCR; TCRdb's copy has only in-frame clones and leaves some out. The data hold roughly 200,000 clones, with 80% to 90% observed a single time. Source material: PBMCs. The receptor source for this set is a woman aged 30 to 39 in good health and CMV-seronegative. Both conserved end residues are part of each CDR3. D genes are given only for firm matches. A clone size is listed for some rows: how often the clone was seen (once, few, many), or a class if it is expanded.

d_gene	v_gene	abundance	j_gene	CDR3aa	CDR3nt
TRBD1	TRBV19	NA	TRBJ2-2	CASTVQGAGELFF	TGTGCCAGTACCGTACAGGGGGCCGGGGAGCTGTTTTTT
NA	TRBV9	NA	TRBJ2-3	CASSSLSGIDTQYF	TGTGCCAGCAGCTCGCTATCGGGAATTGATACGCAGTATTTT
NA	TRBV6-5	NA	TRBJ1-6	CASSDLTSSPLHF	TGTGCCAGCAGTGACCTGACAAGTTCACCCCTCCACTTT
NA	TRBV5-6	NA	TRBJ2-1	CASSLNQYNEQFF	TGTGCCAGCAGCTTGAACCAGTACAATGAGCAGTTCTTC
TRBD1	TRBV14	NA	TRBJ1-5	CASSPGQGKAPQHF	TGTGCCAGCAGCCCGGGACAGGGCAAGGCGCCCCAGCATTTT
TRBD1	TRBV2	NA	TRBJ2-2	CASSPRTGLTGELFF	TGTGCCAGCAGTCCCAGGACAGGGCTGACCGGGGAGCTGTTTTTT
TRBD1	TRBV6-1	NA	TRBJ2-1	CASRVTGYNEQFF	TGTGCCAGCAGAGTGACAGGGTACAATGAGCAGTTCTTC
TRBD1	TRBV27	NA	TRBJ1-2	CASRPKGTVMLSNYGYTF	TGTGCCAGCAGACCAAAAGGGACAGTCATGCTGTCTAACTATGGCTACACCTTC
TRBD1	TRBV5-4	NA	TRBJ2-1	CASSPGRQGSVDSYNEQFF	TGTGCCAGCAGCCCTGGGCGACAGGGTTCTGTAGACTCCTACAATGAGCAGTTCTTC
TRBD2	TRBV28	NA	TRBJ2-1	CASSLRGLAGNNEQFF	TGTGCCAGCAGTTTACGAGGACTAGCGGGGAACAATGAGCAGTTCTTC
TRBD1	TRBV6-1	few	TRBJ2-5	CASSERQGAGETQYF	TGTGCCAGCAGTGAAAGACAGGGGGCCGGAGAGACCCAGTACTTC
NA	TRBV5-6	NA	TRBJ1-1	CASSLQNTEAFF	TGTGCCAGCAGCTTACAGAACACTGAAGCTTTCTTT
TRBD2	TRBV27	NA	TRBJ2-1	CASSGGTSGRFYEQFF	TGTGCCAGCAGTGGAGGGACTAGCGGGAGGTTCTATGAGCAGTTCTTC
NA	TRBV5-4	NA	TRBJ1-1	CASSQATDTMNTEAFF	TGTGCCAGCAGCCAGGCGACGGACACCATGAACACTGAAGCTTTCTTT
TRBD1	TRBV18	NA	TRBJ2-7	CASSPLGQGAYEQYF	TGTGCCAGCTCACCACTGGGACAGGGGGCCTACGAGCAGTACTTC
NA	TRBV5-1	NA	TRBJ2-3	CASSFSVSTDTQYF	TGCGCCAGCAGCTTTAGCGTGAGCACAGATACGCAGTATTTT
NA	TRBV5-1	NA	TRBJ1-6	CASSLAGYGSPLHF	TGCGCCAGCAGCTTGGCAGGGTATGGGTCACCCCTCCACTTT
NA	TRBV7-3	NA	TRBJ1-1	CASSTQVNTEAFF	TGTGCCAGCAGCACTCAGGTGAACACTGAAGCTTTCTTT
TRBD1	TRBV4-2	NA	TRBJ2-7	CASSQDPRDSIYEQYF	TGTGCCAGCAGCCAAGATCCTCGGGACAGCATCTACGAGCAGTACTTC
TRBD1	TRBV5-1	NA	TRBJ2-7	CASTRSGTGTYEQYF	TGCGCCAGCACACGCTCCGGGACAGGAACCTACGAGCAGTACTTC
NA	TRBV6-5	NA	TRBJ1-5	CASRRDSLGQPQHF	TGTGCCAGCAGACGGGACTCCCTGGGTCAGCCCCAGCATTTT
TRBD1	TRBV5-1	NA	TRBJ2-1	CASSASRDRVYNEQFF	TGCGCCAGCAGCGCATCCCGGGACAGGGTTTACAATGAGCAGTTCTTC
NA	TRBV15	NA	TRBJ2-5	CATSWVGDWGETQYF	TGTGCCACCAGCTGGGTTGGGGACTGGGGGGAGACCCAGTACTTC
TRBD1	TRBV27	NA	TRBJ2-7	CASSLAGQGYHEQYF	TGTGCCAGCAGTTTAGCCGGACAGGGGTACCACGAGCAGTACTTC
TRBD1	TRBV18	once	TRBJ2-1	CASSPRRGQGAVGEQFF	TGTGCCAGCTCACCACGACGGGGACAGGGGGCAGTTGGTGAGCAGTTCTTC
NA	TRBV5-1	NA	TRBJ2-7	CASREPEGWQYF	TGCGCCAGCAGGGAACCGGAGGGGTGGCAGTACTTC
NA	TRBV7-9	NA	TRBJ2-1	CASSLGRWDEQFF	TGTGCCAGCAGCTTGGGCCGCTGGGATGAGCAGTTCTTC
TRBD1	TRBV4-1	NA	TRBJ1-2	CASSHGQGIGGYTF	TGCGCCAGCAGCCACGGACAGGGAATTGGTGGCTACACCTTC
TRBD1	TRBV5-1	NA	TRBJ1-1	CASSWTGANTEAFF	TGCGCCAGCAGCTGGACAGGGGCTAACACTGAAGCTTTCTTT
NA	TRBV5-1	few	TRBJ2-7	CASSSDGAYEQYF	TGCGCCAGCAGCTCCGACGGAGCCTACGAGCAGTACTTC